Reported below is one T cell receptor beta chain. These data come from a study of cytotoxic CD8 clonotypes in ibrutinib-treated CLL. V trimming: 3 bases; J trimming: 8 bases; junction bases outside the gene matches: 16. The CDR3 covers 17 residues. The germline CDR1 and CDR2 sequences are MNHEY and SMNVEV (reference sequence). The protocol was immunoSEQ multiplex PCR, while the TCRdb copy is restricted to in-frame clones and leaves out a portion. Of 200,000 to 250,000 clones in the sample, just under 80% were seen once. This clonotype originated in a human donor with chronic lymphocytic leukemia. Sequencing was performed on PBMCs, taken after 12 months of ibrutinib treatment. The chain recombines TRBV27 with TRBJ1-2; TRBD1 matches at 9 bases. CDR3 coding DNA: TGTGCCAGCAGTTTCATACAAGCACAGGGGGCGCTTCCGGGCTACACCTTC. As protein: CASSFIQAQGALPGYTF.